This T cell receptor beta chain appears in the sequencing data of a study of T-cell memory formation after mild COVID-19. Study-wide findings and caveats: Second-wave clones reaching peak frequency on day 37 lacked confirmed SARS-CoV-2 specificity.

A single record per CDR3 protein comes from TCRdb applying MiXCR to the 5' RACE reads. The repertoire consists of 300,000 to 350,000 distinct CDR3 sequences, with roughly a fifth occurring once and the leading ten covering roughly 20%. As for this clonotype: Its antigen is unidentified.

This CDR3 is 15 amino acids long. V lost 5 bases and J lost 5; bases outside the gene matches: 9. Germline lookup yields CDR1 SGHAT and CDR2 FQNNGV. The chain employs TRBV11-2 and TRBJ2-5; 9 nucleotides match TRBD2. This receptor was identified in a man between 18 and 35 years old who had mild COVID-19 (a few samples of this study predate the infection). Cell type and time point are not known. Source material: PBMCs or a T cell subset sorted from them (not recorded which). The CDR3 spells CASSILAGPVETQYF. Written as DNA, the CDR3 is TGTGCCAGCAGCATCCTAGCGGGGCCCGTGGAGACCCAGTACTTC. The variable domain in full, completed from reference TRBV11-2 and TRBJ2-5, reads EAGVAQSPRYKIIEKRQSVAFWCNPISGHATLYWYQQILGQGPKLLIQFQNNGVVDDSQLPKDRFSAERLKGVDSTLKIQPAKLEDSAVYLCASSILAGPVETQYFGPGTRLLVL.